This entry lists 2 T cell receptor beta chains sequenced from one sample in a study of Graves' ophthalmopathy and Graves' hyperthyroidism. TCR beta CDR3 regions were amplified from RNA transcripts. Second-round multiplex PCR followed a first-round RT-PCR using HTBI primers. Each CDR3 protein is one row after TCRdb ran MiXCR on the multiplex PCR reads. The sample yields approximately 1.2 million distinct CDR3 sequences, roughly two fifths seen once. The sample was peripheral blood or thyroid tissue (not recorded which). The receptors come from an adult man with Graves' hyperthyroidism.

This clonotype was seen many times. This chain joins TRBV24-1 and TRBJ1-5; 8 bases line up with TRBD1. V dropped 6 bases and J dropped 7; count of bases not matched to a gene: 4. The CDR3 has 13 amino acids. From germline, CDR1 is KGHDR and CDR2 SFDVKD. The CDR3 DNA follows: TGTGCCACCAGTTTGTCAGGGGGCCAGCCCCAGCATTTT. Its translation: CATSLSGGQPQHF.

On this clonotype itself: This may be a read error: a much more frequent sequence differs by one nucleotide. The CDR3: CASSLETGGWVTQYF. DNA for the CDR3: TGTGCCAGCAGCTTGGAGACAGGGGGCTGGGTGACCCAGTACTTC. This chain connects TRBV11-2 to TRBJ2-5; 10 positions match TRBD1. The germline CDR1 and CDR2 sequences are SGHAT and FQNNGV. Trimming cost V 3 bases and J 7 bases; bases outside gene matches: 8. CDR3 length: 15 residues.